These T cell receptor beta chains were read from a single sample in a study of blood T cell repertoires in COVID-19. Here immunoSEQ multiplex PCR was the method, and the copy in TCRdb shows in-frame clones only, minus some. The profile shows around 200,000 clones, about nine tenths of them singletons. Sequencing used peripheral blood. The source is a man older than 75 with acute or convalescent COVID-19. The CDR3 runs from the conserved cysteine through the conserved F or W. A D gene is named only where the DNA matches it firmly. Size tells how often a clone was seen (once, few, many) or the class of an expanded clone, and some rows leave it out.

V	J	size	D	CDR3	DNA
TRBV3-1/TRBV3-2	TRBJ1-1	.	TRBD1	CASSQVAGGNTEAFF	TGTGCCAGCAGCCAAGTGGCAGGGGGGAACACTGAAGCTTTCTTT
TRBV4-1	TRBJ1-4	.	.	CASSQGRDSTNEKLFF	TGCGCCAGCAGCCAAGGGAGGGATTCAACTAATGAAAAACTGTTTTTT
TRBV28	TRBJ2-2	.	TRBD2	CASSSTGRATGELFF	TGTGCCAGCAGTTCGACCGGGAGGGCCACCGGGGAGCTGTTTTTT
TRBV19	TRBJ2-7	.	TRBD2	CASSYFAGEGSEQYF	TGTGCCAGTAGTTACTTTGCGGGAGAAGGTTCCGAGCAGTACTTC
TRBV7-8	TRBJ2-3	.	TRBD2	CASSLAPAGGRTQYF	TGTGCCAGCAGCTTAGCTCCGGCGGGAGGTCGTACGCAGTATTTT
TRBV5-1	TRBJ1-1	.	TRBD1	CASSLRTGLMNTEAFF	TGCGCCAGCAGCTTACGGACAGGGCTGATGAACACTGAAGCTTTCTTT
TRBV15	TRBJ1-2	.	.	CATSRDRNLLRGSYGYTF	TGTGCCACCAGCAGAGATCGAAACCTCCTACGGGGAAGCTATGGCTACACCTTC
TRBV3-1/TRBV3-2	TRBJ2-1	.	.	CASSPSGQYNEQFF	TGTGCCAGCAGCCCTTCGGGACAATACAATGAGCAGTTCTTC
TRBV7-9	TRBJ2-3	.	.	CASSPNQGIVVAQYF	TGTGCCAGCAGCCCAAACCAGGGGATAGTCGTCGCGCAGTATTTT
TRBV29-1	TRBJ2-6	.	.	CSVTGIISGANVLTF	TGCAGCGTTACAGGGATTATCTCTGGGGCCAACGTCCTGACTTTC
TRBV27	TRBJ2-2	.	TRBD2	CASSFSLFSSGASGRIGELFF	TGTGCCAGCAGTTTTTCCCTCTTTTCATCGGGGGCTAGCGGGAGGATCGGGGAGCTGTTTTTT
TRBV11-3	TRBJ1-1	once	.	CASSKGRVDTEAFF	TGTGCCAGCAGCAAAGGGAGGGTGGACACTGAAGCTTTCTTT
TRBV10-1	TRBJ1-2	.	TRBD1	CASSASPGQADYGYTF	TGCGCCAGCAGTGCTAGTCCGGGACAGGCAGACTATGGCTACACCTTC
TRBV7-9	TRBJ2-2	.	TRBD2	CASSPRLAPNTGELFF	TGTGCCAGCAGCCCCCGACTAGCCCCGAACACCGGGGAGCTGTTTTTT
TRBV5-8	TRBJ2-3	.	TRBD2	CASSLFAGADTQYF	TGTGCCAGCAGCTTGTTCGCGGGGGCAGATACGCAGTATTTT
TRBV19	TRBJ2-5	.	TRBD2	CASSTGLAGASVPQYF	TGTGCCAGTAGTACTGGACTAGCGGGAGCGTCGGTTCCCCAGTACTTC
TRBV27	TRBJ1-1	.	TRBD1	CASSLSWDRLNTEAFF	TGTGCCAGCAGTTTAAGTTGGGACAGATTGAACACTGAAGCTTTCTTT
TRBV18	TRBJ1-1	once	.	CASSPGTIGSAEAFF	TGTGCCAGCTCACCAGGGACAATTGGGAGCGCTGAAGCTTTCTTT
TRBV18	TRBJ1-2	once	.	CASSHGSRYNYGYTF	TGTGCCAGCTCACACGGGAGTAGGTATAACTATGGCTACACCTTC
TRBV5-5	TRBJ2-1	.	TRBD2	CASSARLAGRNEQFF	TGTGCCAGCAGCGCGAGACTAGCGGGAAGGAATGAGCAGTTCTTC
TRBV28	TRBJ1-5	.	TRBD1	CASSSDRDRYSNQPQHF	TGTGCCAGCAGTTCCGACCGGGACAGGTATAGCAATCAGCCCCAGCATTTT
TRBV18	TRBJ2-7	.	.	CASSPASSSYEQYF	TGTGCCAGCTCACCAGCGTCGAGCTCCTACGAGCAGTACTTC
TRBV4-2	TRBJ2-3	.	.	CASSQVAEADTQYF	TGTGCCAGCAGCCAAGTGGCAGAAGCAGATACGCAGTATTTT
TRBV10-3	TRBJ1-2	.	TRBD1	CAISSSGQGNYGYTF	TGTGCCATCAGCTCCTCGGGACAGGGAAACTATGGCTACACCTTC
TRBV10-3	TRBJ1-4	.	.	CAISERGQPNEKLFF	TGTGCCATCAGTGAAAGAGGACAGCCTAATGAAAAACTGTTTTTT
TRBV7-9	TRBJ2-5	.	.	CASSTNGQTETQYF	TGTGCCAGCAGCACCAACGGACAGACGGAGACCCAGTACTTC
TRBV29-1	TRBJ2-1	.	TRBD1	CSVLNPGQGSYNEQFF	TGCAGCGTGCTCAATCCGGGACAGGGATCCTACAATGAGCAGTTCTTC
TRBV24-1	TRBJ1-2	.	.	CATSPTGTGYTF	TGTGCCACCAGCCCCACAGGGACTGGCTACACCTTC
TRBV2	TRBJ1-1	.	.	CASNGQINTEAFF	TGTGCCAGCAACGGACAGATAAACACTGAAGCTTTCTTT
TRBV28	TRBJ2-6	.	TRBD1	CASSLLGQGLSGANVLTF	TGTGCCAGCAGTTTATTGGGACAGGGGCTCTCTGGGGCCAACGTCCTGACTTTC
TRBV18	TRBJ2-4	.	TRBD1	CASSPDRGTNIQYF	TGTGCCAGCTCGCCGGACAGGGGGACGAACATTCAGTACTTC
TRBV7-2	TRBJ2-2	.	.	CASSFGGTANTGELFF	TGTGCCAGCAGCTTCGGCGGGACGGCGAACACCGGGGAGCTGTTTTTT
TRBV3-1/TRBV3-2	TRBJ1-3	.	.	CASSPTGYGNTIYF	TGTGCCAGCAGCCCCACAGGGTACGGAAACACCATATATTTT
TRBV7-9	TRBJ2-7	.	TRBD2	CASSAGLATEQYF	TGTGCCAGCAGTGCCGGACTAGCGACCGAGCAGTACTTC
TRBV5-1	TRBJ1-6	.	.	CASSLARGETYNSPLHF	TGCGCCAGCAGCTTGGCCAGGGGAGAGACCTATAATTCACCCCTCCACTTT
TRBV11-3	TRBJ2-7	.	TRBD2	CASSLNSGPSYEQYF	TGTGCCAGCAGCTTAAATAGCGGGCCTTCCTACGAGCAGTACTTC
TRBV7-3	TRBJ1-1	.	.	CASSSGLNTEAFF	TGTGCCAGTAGCTCAGGACTTAACACTGAAGCTTTCTTT
TRBV12-3/TRBV12-4	TRBJ1-5	few	TRBD1	CASRNRGQQPQHF	TGTGCCAGCAGAAACAGGGGCCAACAGCCCCAGCATTTT
TRBV18	TRBJ2-3	.	TRBD2	CASSPLAGVPDTQYF	TGTGCCAGCTCACCCTTAGCGGGAGTACCAGATACGCAGTATTTT
TRBV12-5	TRBJ2-1	.	TRBD2	CASVGAGGPYNEQFF	TGTGCTAGTGTCGGAGCGGGAGGGCCCTACAATGAGCAGTTCTTC
TRBV2	TRBJ1-3	.	TRBD1	CASSVGTGSGNTIYF	TGTGCCAGCAGTGTGGGGACAGGGTCTGGAAACACCATATATTTT
TRBV29-1	TRBJ2-3	.	.	CSVGRGGTDTQYF	TGCAGCGTTGGCAGGGGAGGGACAGATACGCAGTATTTT
TRBV5-8	TRBJ2-5	.	TRBD1	CASSRPDRDETQYF	TGTGCCAGCAGCCGACCGGACAGGGATGAGACCCAGTACTTC
TRBV10-3	TRBJ2-5	once	TRBD2	CAISEGEGPSAQETQYF	TGTGCCATCAGTGAGGGGGAGGGCCCATCGGCCCAAGAGACCCAGTACTTC
TRBV4-3	TRBJ2-1	.	TRBD2	CASSQDSSGIDEQFF	TGCGCCAGCAGCCAAGATTCTAGCGGGATTGATGAGCAGTTCTTC
TRBV6-5	TRBJ2-1	.	TRBD2	CASKGEGGPYNEQFF	TGTGCCAGCAAAGGTGAGGGAGGGCCCTACAATGAGCAGTTCTTC
TRBV4-2	TRBJ2-2	.	.	CASSQGLVSYGELFF	TGTGCCAGCAGCCAAGGACTAGTATCATACGGGGAGCTGTTTTTT
TRBV27	TRBJ2-1	.	TRBD2	CASSYSGRWGSYNEQFF	TGTGCCAGCAGTTATAGCGGGAGGTGGGGGTCCTACAATGAGCAGTTCTTC
TRBV3-1/TRBV3-2	TRBJ1-3	.	TRBD1	CASSPGTGEASGNTIYF	TGTGCCAGCAGCCCGGGGACAGGCGAAGCCTCTGGAAACACCATATATTTT
TRBV7-9	TRBJ1-5	.	.	CASSYTGNQPQHF	TGTGCCAGCAGCTATACAGGGAATCAGCCCCAGCATTTT
TRBV7-2	TRBJ2-4	.	.	CASSLDVGRQNIQYF	TGTGCCAGCAGCTTAGATGTGGGGCGGCAAAACATTCAGTACTTC